A selection of T cell receptor beta chains follows, all from one sample in a study of blood T cell repertoires in COVID-19. Method: immunoSEQ multiplex PCR; TCRdb's copy keeps in-frame clones and lacks some. The top ten hold 1% to 1.5% of the sample, which has about 380,000 clones, 70% to 90% seen once. Sample: PBMCs or T cells enriched from blood (not recorded which). These receptors all come from a man in his thirties or forties who had recovered from COVID-19. The CDR3 runs from the conserved cysteine through the conserved F or W. A D gene is named only where the DNA matches it firmly. Size is stated for part of the rows, as once, few or many counts, or as a class when the clone is expanded.

clone_size	v_call	d_call	j_call	cdr3_aa	cdr3_nt
NA	TRBV7-8	TRBD2	TRBJ2-2	CASSSRGGPAGELFF	TGTGCCAGCAGCTCCCGGGGGGGCCCAGCCGGGGAGCTGTTTTTT
NA	TRBV5-1	TRBD1	TRBJ1-2	CASSTGQGLGYTF	TGCGCCAGCAGCACCGGACAGGGCCTTGGCTACACCTTC
NA	TRBV5-6	NA	TRBJ1-5	CASSSLELGRQPQHF	TGTGCCAGCAGCTCCCTCGAGCTTGGGCGACAGCCCCAGCATTTT
NA	TRBV5-4	TRBD1	TRBJ1-6	CASSLGTGESPLHF	TGTGCCAGCAGCTTGGGGACAGGGGAATCACCCCTCCACTTT
NA	TRBV29-1	NA	TRBJ1-2	CSVDRKGIYGYTF	TGCAGCGTTGACAGGAAAGGAATCTATGGCTACACCTTC
NA	TRBV10-3	TRBD1	TRBJ1-1	CAIRSTTGGGLNTEAFF	TGTGCCATCAGGTCCACGACAGGGGGGGGGTTGAACACTGAAGCTTTCTTT
NA	TRBV19	NA	TRBJ2-3	CATSYTQYF	TGTGCCACTTCTTATACGCAGTATTTT
NA	TRBV9	TRBD2	TRBJ2-1	CASSVQLAGGDSYNEQFF	TGTGCCAGCAGCGTCCAACTAGCGGGGGGAGACTCCTACAATGAGCAGTTCTTC
NA	TRBV27	NA	TRBJ1-5	CASRGQVSNQPQHF	TGTGCCAGCAGGGGGCAGGTTAGCAATCAGCCCCAGCATTTT
NA	TRBV29-1	NA	TRBJ1-3	CSVEGSSGNTIYF	TGCAGCGTTGAAGGGAGCTCTGGAAACACCATATATTTT
NA	TRBV7-3	NA	TRBJ1-1	CASSLQRTVNTEAFF	TGTGCCAGCAGCTTACAGAGGACAGTGAACACTGAAGCTTTCTTT
NA	TRBV20-1	TRBD1	TRBJ1-2	CSARQGYGYTF	TGCAGTGCCCGACAGGGCTATGGCTACACCTTC
NA	TRBV9	TRBD2	TRBJ2-3	CASSQRTSGGLDTQYF	TGTGCCAGCAGCCAACGGACTAGCGGGGGGTTAGATACGCAGTATTTT
once	TRBV7-3	TRBD1	TRBJ1-6	CASSVTGGYNSPLHF	TGTGCCAGCAGCGTGACAGGGGGTTACAATTCACCCCTCCACTTT
NA	TRBV7-2	NA	TRBJ1-2	CASRLTGVGYTF	TGTGCCAGCAGACTAACGGGGGTTGGCTACACCTTC
NA	TRBV19	NA	TRBJ1-5	CASSLAGRDSNQPQHF	TGTGCCAGTAGTTTGGCGGGAAGAGATAGCAATCAGCCCCAGCATTTT
NA	TRBV5-1	TRBD1	TRBJ1-1	CASSLVGTGGTEAFF	TGCGCCAGCAGCTTGGTGGGGACAGGGGGGACTGAAGCTTTCTTT
NA	TRBV14	NA	TRBJ1-1	CASSQGMNTEAFF	TGTGCCAGCAGCCAAGGTATGAACACTGAAGCTTTCTTT
once	TRBV19	NA	TRBJ1-6	CASRETDSSYNSPLHF	TGTGCCAGTAGAGAAACGGACAGCTCCTATAATTCACCCCTCCACTTT
NA	TRBV7-2	TRBD1	TRBJ1-1	CASSFDREAEAFF	TGTGCCAGCAGCTTTGACAGGGAGGCTGAAGCTTTCTTT
NA	TRBV30	NA	TRBJ1-1	CAWSVRAVTEAFF	TGTGCCTGGAGTGTACGAGCGGTCACTGAAGCTTTCTTT
NA	TRBV7-2	NA	TRBJ1-4	CASSSGQINEKLFF	TGTGCCAGCAGCTCCGGACAGATTAATGAAAAACTGTTTTTT
NA	TRBV7-2	NA	TRBJ1-1	CASSPLYRDTEAFF	TGTGCCAGCAGCCCACTCTACAGAGACACTGAAGCTTTCTTT
NA	TRBV6-5	NA	TRBJ1-2	CASRFTGNYGYTF	TGTGCCAGCAGGTTTACAGGGAACTATGGCTACACCTTC
NA	TRBV18	TRBD2	TRBJ2-2	CASSLAGASNTGELFF	TGTGCCAGCTCGCTAGCGGGGGCCTCGAACACCGGGGAGCTGTTTTTT
NA	TRBV10-3	NA	TRBJ2-5	CAIRSPGQETQYF	TGTGCCATCAGATCACCGGGCCAAGAGACCCAGTACTTC
NA	TRBV5-1	TRBD1	TRBJ2-7	CASSLDRGPYEQYF	TGCGCCAGCAGCTTGGACAGGGGGCCCTACGAGCAGTACTTC
few	TRBV7-8	NA	TRBJ1-1	CASSLTGDTEAFF	TGTGCCAGCAGCTTAACCGGGGACACTGAAGCTTTCTTT
NA	TRBV27	NA	TRBJ1-1	CASSHRSLNTEAFF	TGTGCCAGCAGTCATAGGAGCCTGAACACTGAAGCTTTCTTT
once	TRBV4-3	NA	TRBJ1-4	CASSQDLAGEGTNEKLFF	TGCGCCAGCAGCCAAGATCTTGCGGGTGAAGGGACTAATGAAAAACTGTTTTTT
NA	TRBV20-1	TRBD1	TRBJ1-4	CSASEGQGGEKLFF	TGCAGTGCTAGTGAGGGACAGGGGGGCGAAAAACTGTTTTTT
NA	TRBV7-9	TRBD1	TRBJ1-2	CASSLVQGAAGYTF	TGTGCCAGCAGCTTAGTACAGGGGGCAGCTGGCTACACCTTC
NA	TRBV5-1	NA	TRBJ1-3	CASSLGQANTIYF	TGCGCCAGCAGCTTGGGACAGGCAAACACCATATATTTT
NA	TRBV11-3	NA	TRBJ1-4	CARRKGRYEKLFF	TGTGCCCGCCGGAAGGGGCGGTATGAAAAACTGTTTTTT
NA	TRBV2	NA	TRBJ1-5	CASKRTGGVERQPQHF	TGTGCCAGCAAAAGGACGGGGGGGGTGGAGCGGCAGCCCCAGCATTTT
once	TRBV9	TRBD2	TRBJ2-2	CASSVPAGGPSTGELFF	TGTGCCAGCAGCGTACCAGCGGGGGGGCCGAGCACCGGGGAGCTGTTTTTT
NA	TRBV5-4	NA	TRBJ1-4	CASSFGGAVTGEKLFF	TGTGCCAGCAGCTTCGGCGGGGCGGTAACAGGTGAAAAACTGTTTTTT
few	TRBV7-2	NA	TRBJ1-2	CASSLWGGPNYGYTF	TGTGCCAGCAGCTTATGGGGGGGCCCGAACTATGGCTACACCTTC
NA	TRBV10-3	NA	TRBJ1-1	CAISWKGQNTEAFF	TGTGCCATCAGTTGGAAGGGGCAGAACACTGAAGCTTTCTTT
once	TRBV5-1	TRBD1	TRBJ2-1	CASSTRDRGLNEQFF	TGCGCCAGCTCAACCCGGGACAGGGGATTGAATGAGCAGTTCTTC
NA	TRBV5-5	TRBD2	TRBJ2-1	CASSLTLAGGLFTPPNEQFF	TGTGCCAGCAGCCTTACCCTAGCGGGGGGCCTCTTTACTCCCCCCAATGAGCAGTTCTTC
NA	TRBV7-4	TRBD2	TRBJ2-1	CASSWLAGVNEQFF	TGTGCCAGCAGCTGGCTAGCGGGGGTCAATGAGCAGTTCTTC
NA	TRBV30	TRBD2	TRBJ2-5	CAGNLRGGRETQYF	TGTGCCGGGAATCTACGGGGGGGCAGAGAGACCCAGTACTTC
once	TRBV10-3	NA	TRBJ1-2	CAISESSDGYTF	TGTGCCATCAGTGAGTCGTCGGATGGCTACACCTTC
NA	TRBV4-1	TRBD2	TRBJ2-7	CASSPPGRSYEQYF	TGCGCCAGCAGCCCCCCCGGGAGGTCCTACGAGCAGTACTTC
NA	TRBV2	TRBD1	TRBJ2-7	CASSTGTDTYEQYF	TGTGCCAGCAGTACCGGGACAGATACCTACGAGCAGTACTTC
once	TRBV4-2	NA	TRBJ1-4	CASSQEGGSEKLFF	TGTGCCAGCAGCCAAGAGGGGGGATCAGAAAAACTGTTTTTT
NA	TRBV27	NA	TRBJ2-5	CASSLVGLGETQYF	TGTGCCAGCAGTTTGGTGGGACTCGGGGAGACCCAGTACTTC
NA	TRBV7-2	TRBD1	TRBJ1-4	CASSKQGANHEKLFF	TGTGCCAGCAGCAAACAGGGGGCAAACCATGAAAAACTGTTTTTT
NA	TRBV4-3	NA	TRBJ1-2	CASSRASTGDYGYTF	TGCGCCAGCAGCCGAGCTAGTACGGGGGACTATGGCTACACCTTC
NA	TRBV5-1	NA	TRBJ2-1	CASSLGRGNEQFF	TGCGCCAGCAGCTTGGGACGGGGAAATGAGCAGTTCTTC
once	TRBV7-2	NA	TRBJ1-2	CASSLESHLNGGYTF	TGTGCCAGCAGCTTAGAGTCGCATCTGAACGGTGGCTACACCTTC
once	TRBV2	NA	TRBJ2-2	CASNPQGNTGELFF	TGTGCCAGCAACCCGCAGGGGAACACCGGGGAGCTGTTTTTT
NA	TRBV5-5	NA	TRBJ1-1	CASSPGNTEAFF	TGTGCCAGCAGCCCAGGGAACACTGAAGCTTTCTTT
NA	TRBV2	TRBD1	TRBJ1-6	CASSGGQGTPLHF	TGTGCCAGCAGTGGCGGACAGGGGACGCCCCTCCACTTT